The 10 T cell receptor beta chains reported below all come from one sample, sequenced in a study of T cell responses to AZD1222 COVID-19 vaccine. TCRdb keeps only in-frame clones here, not all; method: immunoSEQ multiplex PCR. The table lists 210,000 or so clones, 85% to 95% of them singletons. The specimen was peripheral blood, collected on day 0 of MenACWY control vaccination. Receptors originate from an adult in good health.

This clone was seen a handful of times. The gene calls are TRBV7-8 and TRBJ1-2, with D possibly matching TRBD1 (6 bases). The V and J ends lost 1 base and 6 bases respectively, with 15 bases between them. CDR1 SGHVS and CDR2 FQNEAQ come from the germline V gene. This CDR3 is built from 15 residues. CDR3 DNA: TGTGCCAGCAGCTTAGGCCGGACGTGGGGGCATGGCTACACCTTC. This translates into CASSLGRTWGHGYTF. Full variable domain (missing parts from reference TRBV7-8 and TRBJ1-2): GAGVSQSPRYKVAKRGQDVALRCDPISGHVSLFWYQQALGQGPEFLTYFQNEAQLDKSGLPSDRFFAERPEGSVSTLKIQRTQQEDSAVYLCASSLGRTWGHGYTFGSGTRLTVV.

This clone was counted ten times or more. This chain links TRBV5-1 with TRBJ1-2, with D possibly TRBD1 on 6 matching bases. With 4 bases removed from V and 4 bases from J, the gap between germline ends came to 17 bases. Germline V lookup: CDR1 SGHRS, CDR2 YFSETQ. This CDR3 has 15 amino acids. CDR3 coding DNA: TGCGCCAGCAGCCCCGTCCCGGGACACTTCTATGGCTACACCTTC. Translating it yields CASSPVPGHFYGYTF.

V is TRBV6-5 and J is TRBJ1-2; D might be TRBD1 (5 bases). This CDR3 is built from 16 residues. Germline assignment: CDR1 MNHEY and CDR2 SVGAGI. V was clipped by 0 bases and J by 0 bases, with 11 bases between them. The CDR3 DNA sequence: TGTGCCAGCAGTTACTCGGCGAGGGGAGCTAACTATGGCTACACCTTC. Protein sequence: CASSYSARGANYGYTF.

The CDR3 loop is CASSLVLKTQYF. The CDR3 DNA is TGTGCCAGCAGTTTAGTCCTGAAGACCCAGTACTTC. The chain employs TRBV5-6 and TRBJ2-5; D ambiguous. V gave up 5 bases and J gave up 6 bases, with 11 bases separating them. This CDR3 is built from 12 residues. Germline V gene data show CDR1 as SGHDT and CDR2 as YYEEEE.

The chain is built from TRBV3-1 (or the pseudogene TRBV3-2) and TRBJ2-1, with TRBD2 matching 13 bases. Germline lookup yields CDR1 LGHDT and CDR2 YNNKEL (reference sequence). Germline trimming cut 1 base from V and 10 bases from J; bases unmatched to any gene: 10. The CDR3 runs to 17 residues. CDR3: CASSQVSGTSGAQEQFF. Here the CDR3 DNA reads TGTGCCAGCAGCCAAGTCTCCGGGACTAGCGGGGCGCAGGAGCAGTTCTTC.

The chain uses TRBV11-1 and TRBJ1-1; 10 nucleotides align to TRBD1. The germline CDR1 and CDR2 sequences are SGHAT and FQDESV (reference sequence). The CDR3 consists of 16 residues. The V and J ends lost 2 bases and 0 bases, in that order; junction bases with no gene match: 3. The CDR3 protein is CASSLWTGGMNTEAFF. The CDR3, as DNA: TGTGCCAGCAGCTTATGGACAGGGGGGATGAACACTGAAGCTTTCTTT.

The CDR3 spells CASSSTREKLFF. The CDR3 region has the DNA TGTGCCAGCAGTTCAACACGAGAAAAACTGTTTTTT. The genes are TRBV12-3 or TRBV12-4 and TRBJ1-4; D uncertain. The V gene lost 4 bases and the J gene lost 8 bases, with 8 bases spanning the gap. The CDR3 runs 12 residues.

This rearrangement joins TRBV27 to TRBJ2-3, with unresolved D. CDR1 MNHEY and CDR2 SMNVEV come from the germline V gene (reference sequence). The CDR3 has 15 amino acids. Trimming removed 5 bases from V and 0 bases from J, with 12 bases in between. CDR3 DNA: TGTGCCAGCAGTCCTGGGGATACTAGCACAGATACGCAGTATTTT. Translated: CASSPGDTSTDTQYF.

The genes are TRBV18 and TRBJ1-5; unclear D gene. Trimming cost V 2 bases and J 1 base, with 9 bases left between them. This CDR3 contains 15 residues. The germline V gene encodes CDR1 KGHSH and CDR2 LQKENI. The CDR3 DNA reads TGTGCCAGCTCACCATCGGCCAGGAGCAATCAGCCCCAGCATTTT. Residues: CASSPSARSNQPQHF.

The chain couples TRBV27 to TRBJ1-4; D remains ambiguous. Per the germline V gene, CDR1 is MNHEY and CDR2 is SMNVEV (reference sequence). The CDR3 totals 15 residues. V was cut by 5 bases and J by 8 bases, with 18 bases left in between. CDR3 sequence reads: CASSRSWSRTEKLFF. In DNA form, the CDR3 reads TGTGCCAGCAGTCGCTCTTGGTCCCGAACCGAAAAACTGTTTTTT.